The clone carrying this TCR beta chain was recorded many times. The sample is drawn from a study of regulatory T cells in long-lasting Graves disease. Construction of the TCR beta libraries employed iRepertoire HTBI primers in conjunction with Arm-PCR of CDR3 regions. As handled by the study authors: Identified across the samples were approximately 60 TRBV segments and roughly 14 TRBJ segments. TCRdb re-called the multiplex PCR reads through MiXCR, storing one row per CDR3 protein. These V and J calls rely on TCRdb rather than the paper's analysis. The sample yields roughly 520,000 distinct CDR3 sequences, 12% seen once. Time point: newly diagnosed GD, antithyroid drugs for less than 3 months. Extracted RNA from PBMCs served as the source of the TCR library. The sample was also linked to a second study, of T cells in Graves' hyperthyroidism and ophthalmopathy. Per that study: HTBI primers were the set used in a first-round RT-PCR of the TCR CDR3.

The sequencing here drew on peripheral blood mononuclear cells (PBMCs), taken at new diagnosis, from a patient treated with antithyroid drugs. This TCR came from a woman aged 25 to 39 with Graves disease.

DNA for the CDR3: TGTGCCAGCATCCTGACGACGAACACCGGGGAGCTGTTTTTT. This gives the protein CASILTTNTGELFF. The chain uses TRBV7-9 and TRBJ2-2; no reliable D call. V lost 7 bases and J 0 bases, leaving 9 bases between the germline ends. Germline lookup yields CDR1 SEHNR and CDR2 FQNEAQ (reference sequence). CDR3 length: 14 amino acids.